The clone carrying this T cell receptor (beta chain) appeared many times. What it binds is unknown. TCRdb recomputed calls from the 5' RACE reads with MiXCR, one row per CDR3 protein. The repertoire holds around 200,000 distinct CDR3 sequences, with over 9.5% as singletons. This sample stems from a study of T-cell memory formation after mild COVID-19. About the study: TCR clusters mostly belonged to single donors. Study results and limitations: For second-wave clones that peaked at day 37, SARS-CoV-2 specificity went unverified.

V lost 2 bases and J lost 6, with 8 bases in between. The CDR3 is 12 residues long. CDR1 is SEHNR, CDR2 FQNEAQ, per germline (reference sequence). Sequenced sample: PBMCs or a T cell subset sorted from them (not recorded which). This receptor was taken from a man younger than 30 who had mild COVID-19 (a few samples of this study predate the infection). Cell type and time point are not known. This chain connects TRBV7-9 to TRBJ2-7; possible D gene TRBD2, 6 bases. The CDR3 coding sequence is TGTGCCAGCAGCTTACACGGGGGCGAGCAGTACGTC. It encodes CASSLHGGEQYV.